This T cell receptor (beta chain) was sequenced in a study of T cells expressing NK-cell markers. Across the study: Sequencing of TCR beta repertoires drew on sorted CD3+CD56+NKG2C+, CD3+CD56+NKG2C- and CD3+CD56-NKG2C+ T cells.

Beta-chain TCR cDNA was generated via 5'RACE template switching with UMIs. TCRdb re-called the 5' RACE reads and gives one entry per CDR3 protein, without DNA. This sample lists about 430,000 distinct CDR3 sequences; its ten largest clones have under 1.5%. The CDR3 is made up of 17 amino acids. Germline assignment: CDR1 WSHSY and CDR2 SAAADI. Study-level findings and limits: Uncertainty persisted over the HCMV specificity of expanded NKG2C+ T cell clones. The share of CD8+ T cells held by dominant NKG2C+ clonotypes was 1.0-7.0% in about six donors.

Details on this clonotype: Its antigen is currently unknown.

This receptor was taken from a woman aged 45-65 years in good health. Sequencing was performed on blood T cells: a sorted CD56 or NKG2C T cell subset, CD4+ or CD8+ T cells, or bulk PBMC T cells (not recorded which). The V and J genes are TRBV10-2 and TRBJ2-1; checking the TCRdb D call of TRBD2 is not possible without DNA. This CDR3 reads CASSVLAGGPTYNEQFF.